This TCR beta chain was observed in a study of blood T cell repertoires in COVID-19. Study information: Samples representing acute and convalescent COVID-19 were sourced from the United States, Italy and Spain. From T cells, B-cell-depleted T cells, or PBMCs came the material, which was cDNA or gDNA.

Sequencing was performed with immunoSEQ multiplex PCR; in TCRdb, only in-frame clones are kept and a portion is missing. Among 250,000 or so clones, approximately 83% were seen once, and the ten largest hold more than 7%. With 1 base removed from V and 4 bases from J, the gap between germline ends came to 11 bases. CDR1 KGHSH and CDR2 LQKENI come from the germline V gene. This CDR3 spans 15 amino acids. The chain has TRBV18 and TRBJ1-5; a possible D gene is TRBD1 (5 bases). Material for sequencing was peripheral blood. The receptor was derived from a man older than 75 with acute or convalescent COVID-19. The CDR3 DNA is TGTGCCAGCTCACCACAGAGCCGGGGGAATCAGCCCCAGCATTTT. It specifies CASSPQSRGNQPQHF.